This T cell receptor (beta chain) was sequenced in a study of blood T cell repertoires in COVID-19. TCRdb keeps only in-frame clones here, not all; method: immunoSEQ multiplex PCR. The sample has 30,000 to 50,000 clones, around 84% seen once; the top ten hold about 14%. This clone has a single count. This receptor was identified in a middle-aged man with active or convalescent COVID-19. The sequencing input was peripheral blood.

The chain's CDR3 is CASSSPGQGLETQYF. In nucleotides, the CDR3 is TGTGCCAGCAGTTCTCCGGGACAGGGATTGGAGACCCAGTACTTC. The rearrangement joins TRBV27 to TRBJ2-5, with 9 bases that match TRBD1. The germline V gene encodes CDR1 MNHEY and CDR2 SMNVEV (reference sequence). The CDR3 length is 15 residues. V was clipped by 4 bases and J by 5 bases; unmatched bases: 8.